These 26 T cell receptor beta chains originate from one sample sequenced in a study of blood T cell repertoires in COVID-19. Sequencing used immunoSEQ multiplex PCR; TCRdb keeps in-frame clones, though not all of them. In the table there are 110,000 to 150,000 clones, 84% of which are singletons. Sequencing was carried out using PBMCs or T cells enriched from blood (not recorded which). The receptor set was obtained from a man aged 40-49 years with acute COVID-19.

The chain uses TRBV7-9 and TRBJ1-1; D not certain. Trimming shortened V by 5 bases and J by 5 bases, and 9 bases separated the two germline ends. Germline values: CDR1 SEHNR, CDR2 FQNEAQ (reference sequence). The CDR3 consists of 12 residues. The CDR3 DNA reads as TGTGCCAGCAGCCAAGAGGAAACTGAAGCTTTCTTT. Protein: CASSQEETEAFF.

The CDR3 coding sequence is TGTGCCAGCAGAGGAGGGGACAACTATGGCTACACCTTC. Translated, it gives CASRGGDNYGYTF. The genes are TRBV12-3 or TRBV12-4 and TRBJ1-2; a weak D match, TRBD1 (5 bases). The CDR3 spans 13 residues. Trimming pared 6 bases from V and 2 bases from J, leaving 10 bases between.

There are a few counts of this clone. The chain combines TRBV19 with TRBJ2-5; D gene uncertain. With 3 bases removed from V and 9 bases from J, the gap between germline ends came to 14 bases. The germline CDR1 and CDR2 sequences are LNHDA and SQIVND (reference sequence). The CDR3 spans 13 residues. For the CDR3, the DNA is TGTGCCAGTAGTATTGACCGCGGTTCACCCCAGTACTTC. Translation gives CASSIDRGSPQYF.

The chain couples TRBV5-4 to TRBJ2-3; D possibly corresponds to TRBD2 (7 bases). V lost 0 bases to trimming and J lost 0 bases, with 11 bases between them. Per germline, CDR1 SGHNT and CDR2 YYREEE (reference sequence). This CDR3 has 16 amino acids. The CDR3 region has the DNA TGTGCCAGCAGCTTGGCCGCGGGGGCTAGCACAGATACGCAGTATTTT. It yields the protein CASSLAAGASTDTQYF.

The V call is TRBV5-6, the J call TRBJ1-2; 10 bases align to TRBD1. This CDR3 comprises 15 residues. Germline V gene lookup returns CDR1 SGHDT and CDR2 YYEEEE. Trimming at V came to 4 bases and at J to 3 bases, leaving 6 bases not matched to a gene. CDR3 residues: CASSPRQGAYYGYTF. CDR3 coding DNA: TGTGCCAGCAGCCCGAGACAGGGGGCGTACTATGGCTACACCTTC.

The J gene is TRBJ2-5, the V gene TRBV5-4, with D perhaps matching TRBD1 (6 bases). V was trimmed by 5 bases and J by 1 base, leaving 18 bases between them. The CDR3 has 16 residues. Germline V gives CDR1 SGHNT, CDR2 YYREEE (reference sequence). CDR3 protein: CASSQLGQPTQETQYF. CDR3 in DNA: TGTGCCAGCAGTCAGCTCGGACAGCCTACCCAAGAGACCCAGTACTTC.

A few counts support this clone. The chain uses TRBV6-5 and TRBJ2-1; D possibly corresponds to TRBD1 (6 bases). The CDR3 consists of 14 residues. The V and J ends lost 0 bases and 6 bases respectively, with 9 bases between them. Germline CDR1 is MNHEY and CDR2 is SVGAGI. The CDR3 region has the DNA TGTGCCAGCAGTTACTCGGACAGACGCAATGAGCAGTTCTTC. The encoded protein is CASSYSDRRNEQFF.

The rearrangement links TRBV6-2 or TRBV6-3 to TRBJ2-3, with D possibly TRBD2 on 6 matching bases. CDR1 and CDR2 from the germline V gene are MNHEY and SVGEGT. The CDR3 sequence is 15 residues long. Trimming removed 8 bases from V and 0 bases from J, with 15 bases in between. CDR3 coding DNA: TGTGCCAGCGGTTTAGCGGAGGGGAGCACAGATACGCAGTATTTT. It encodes CASGLAEGSTDTQYF.

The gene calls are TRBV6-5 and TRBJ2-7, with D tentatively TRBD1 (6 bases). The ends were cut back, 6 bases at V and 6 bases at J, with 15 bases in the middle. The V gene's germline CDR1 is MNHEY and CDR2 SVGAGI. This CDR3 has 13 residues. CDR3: CASSRGFPSEQYF. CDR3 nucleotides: TGTGCCAGCAGCAGGGGTTTTCCGTCCGAGCAGTACTTC.

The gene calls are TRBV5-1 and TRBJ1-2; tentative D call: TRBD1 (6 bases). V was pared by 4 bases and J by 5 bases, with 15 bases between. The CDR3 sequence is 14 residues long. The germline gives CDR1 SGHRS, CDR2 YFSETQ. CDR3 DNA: TGCGCCAGCAGCCCACAGGGAGACGGGTATGGCTACACCTTC. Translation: CASSPQGDGYGYTF.

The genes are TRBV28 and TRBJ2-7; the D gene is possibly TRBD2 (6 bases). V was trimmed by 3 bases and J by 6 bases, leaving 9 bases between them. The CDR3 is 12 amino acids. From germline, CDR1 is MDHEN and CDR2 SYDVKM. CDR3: CASSLEGFEQYF. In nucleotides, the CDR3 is TGTGCCAGCAGTTTGGAGGGCTTCGAGCAGTACTTC. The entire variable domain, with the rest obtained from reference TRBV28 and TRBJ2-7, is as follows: DVKVTQSSRYLVKRTGEKVFLECVQDMDHENMFWYRQDPGLGLRLIYFSYDVKMKEKGDIPEGYSVSREKKERFSLILESASTNQTSMYLCASSLEGFEQYFGPGTRLTVT.

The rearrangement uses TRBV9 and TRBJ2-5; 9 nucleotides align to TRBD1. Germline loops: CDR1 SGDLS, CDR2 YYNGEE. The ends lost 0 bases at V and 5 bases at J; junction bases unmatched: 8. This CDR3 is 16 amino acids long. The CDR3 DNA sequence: TGTGCCAGCAGCGTAGGGGAGACAGGGGGTGTCGAGACCCAGTACTTC. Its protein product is CASSVGETGGVETQYF.

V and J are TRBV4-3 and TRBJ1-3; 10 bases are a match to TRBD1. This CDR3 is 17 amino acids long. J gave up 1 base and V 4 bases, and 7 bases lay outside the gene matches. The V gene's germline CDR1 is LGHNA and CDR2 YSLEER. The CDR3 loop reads CASSLGGDRGSGNTIYF. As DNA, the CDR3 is TGCGCCAGCAGCCTGGGGGGGGACAGGGGATCTGGAAACACCATATATTTT.

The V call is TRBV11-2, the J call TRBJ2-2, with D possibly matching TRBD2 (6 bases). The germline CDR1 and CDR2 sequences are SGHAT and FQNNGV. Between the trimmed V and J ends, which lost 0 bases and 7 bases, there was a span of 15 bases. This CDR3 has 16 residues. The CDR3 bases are TGTGCCAGCAGCTTAGATCGGGGGTCCTCAGGCGGGGAGCTGTTTTTT. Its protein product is CASSLDRGSSGGELFF.

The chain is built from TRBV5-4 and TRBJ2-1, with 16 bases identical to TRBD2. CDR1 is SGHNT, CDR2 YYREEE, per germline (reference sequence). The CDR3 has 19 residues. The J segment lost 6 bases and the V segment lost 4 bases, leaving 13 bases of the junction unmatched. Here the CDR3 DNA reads TGTGCCAGCAGCACCAAGACGGGACTAGCGGGGGGGTATTTCAATGAGCAGTTCTTC. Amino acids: CASSTKTGLAGGYFNEQFF.

CDR3 loop: CASSYYDRGFPETQYF. Here the CDR3 DNA reads TGTGCCAGCAGTTACTATGACAGGGGTTTTCCAGAGACCCAGTACTTC. This sequence joins TRBV6-5 and TRBJ2-5; 8 positions agree with TRBD1. The CDR3 loop spans 16 amino acids. The germline CDR1 and CDR2 sequences are MNHEY and SVGAGI. V gave up 1 base and J gave up 4 bases; unmatched junction bases: 8.

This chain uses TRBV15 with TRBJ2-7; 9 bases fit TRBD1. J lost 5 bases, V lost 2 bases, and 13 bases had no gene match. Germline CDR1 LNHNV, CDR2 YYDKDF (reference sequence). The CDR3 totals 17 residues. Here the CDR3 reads CATSRPRTGALYHEQYF. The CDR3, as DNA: TGTGCCACCAGCAGACCCAGGACAGGGGCCCTTTATCACGAGCAGTACTTC.

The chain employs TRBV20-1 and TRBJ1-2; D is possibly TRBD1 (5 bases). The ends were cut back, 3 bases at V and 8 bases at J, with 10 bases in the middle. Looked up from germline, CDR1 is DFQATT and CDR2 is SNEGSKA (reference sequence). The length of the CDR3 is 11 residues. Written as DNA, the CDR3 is TGCAGTGCTAGCAGGGCTTGGGGCTACACCTTC. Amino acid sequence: CSASRAWGYTF.

The CDR3 sequence: CASSLDGQANQPQHF. The CDR3 DNA sequence: TGTGCCAGCAGCTTAGACGGACAGGCCAATCAGCCCCAGCATTTT. The chain is built from TRBV7-6 and TRBJ1-5, with 7 nucleotides matching TRBD1. The J segment lost 3 bases and the V segment lost 1 base, leaving 3 bases of the junction unmatched. Per germline, CDR1 SGHVS and CDR2 FNYEAQ. This CDR3 has 15 amino acids.

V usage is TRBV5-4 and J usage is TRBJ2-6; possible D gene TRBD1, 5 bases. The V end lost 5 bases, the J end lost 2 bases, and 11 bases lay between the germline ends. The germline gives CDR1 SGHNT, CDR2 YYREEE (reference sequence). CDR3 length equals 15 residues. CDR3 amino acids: CASSKQVAGANVLTF. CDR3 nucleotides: TGTGCCAGCAGTAAACAGGTAGCTGGGGCCAACGTCCTGACTTTC.

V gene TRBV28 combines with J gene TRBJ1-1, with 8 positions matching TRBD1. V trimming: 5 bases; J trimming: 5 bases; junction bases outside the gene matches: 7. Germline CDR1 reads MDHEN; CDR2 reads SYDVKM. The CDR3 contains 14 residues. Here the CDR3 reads CASSLGQGGTEAFF. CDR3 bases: TGTGCCAGCAGTCTTGGACAGGGTGGAACTGAAGCTTTCTTT.

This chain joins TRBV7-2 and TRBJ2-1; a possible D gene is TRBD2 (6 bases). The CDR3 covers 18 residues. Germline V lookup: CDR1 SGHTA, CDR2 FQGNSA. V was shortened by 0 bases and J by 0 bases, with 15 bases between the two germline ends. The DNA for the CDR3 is TGTGCCAGCAGCTTAGCTCGGGCCACTAGCAGCTCCTACAATGAGCAGTTCTTC. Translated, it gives CASSLARATSSSYNEQFF.

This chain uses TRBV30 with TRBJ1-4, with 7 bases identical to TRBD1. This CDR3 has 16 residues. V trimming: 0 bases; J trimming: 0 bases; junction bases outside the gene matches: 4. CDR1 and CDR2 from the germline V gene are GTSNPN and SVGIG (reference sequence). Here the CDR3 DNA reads TGTGCCTGGAGTGTTGGTCAGGGGGCAACTAATGAAAAACTGTTTTTT. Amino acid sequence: CAWSVGQGATNEKLFF. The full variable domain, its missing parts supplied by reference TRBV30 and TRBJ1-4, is SQTIHQWPATLVQPVGSPLSLECTVEGTSNPNLYWYRQAAGRGLQLLFYSVGIGQISSEVPQNLSASRPQDRQFILSSKKLLLSDSGFYLCAWSVGQGATNEKLFFGSGTQLSVL.

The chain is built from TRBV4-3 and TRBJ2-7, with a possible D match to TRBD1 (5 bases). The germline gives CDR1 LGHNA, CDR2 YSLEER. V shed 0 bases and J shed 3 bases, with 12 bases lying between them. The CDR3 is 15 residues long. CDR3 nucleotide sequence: TGCGCCAGCAGCCAAGATCGTAGGGGTGGCTACGAGCAGTACTTC. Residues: CASSQDRRGGYEQYF.

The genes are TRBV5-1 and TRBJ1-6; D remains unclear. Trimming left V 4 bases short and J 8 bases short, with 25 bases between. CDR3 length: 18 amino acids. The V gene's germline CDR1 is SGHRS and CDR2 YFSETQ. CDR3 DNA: TGCGCCAGCAGCCTCAATCCCCCCGGCGATGTGGGAGATTCACCCCTCCACTTT. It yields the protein CASSLNPPGDVGDSPLHF.

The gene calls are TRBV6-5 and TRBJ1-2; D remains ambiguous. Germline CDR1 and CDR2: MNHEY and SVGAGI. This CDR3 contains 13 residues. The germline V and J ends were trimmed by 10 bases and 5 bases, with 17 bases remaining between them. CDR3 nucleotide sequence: TGTGCCACCCGGACGGGAAGAAAGTATGGCTACACCTTC. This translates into CATRTGRKYGYTF.